This entry describes one T cell receptor beta chain. This entry is derived from a study of T cell responses to AZD1222 COVID-19 vaccine. Some clones are missing from TCRdb's copy, which holds only in-frame ones; the method was immunoSEQ multiplex PCR. The sample lists 50,000 or so clones, approximately 89% seen once, with about 5.2% in the top ten. The CDR3 loop spans 14 amino acids. Germline V gene data show CDR1 as MNHEY and CDR2 as SMNVEV (reference sequence). V was trimmed by 3 bases and J by 0 bases, leaving 7 bases between them. The sample was peripheral blood, taken 28 days after the second AZD1222 dose. The gene calls are TRBV27 and TRBJ2-3; D remains ambiguous. This clonotype was sampled from an adult who received the AZD1222 COVID-19 vaccine. The CDR3 DNA follows: TGTGCCAGCAGTTTCCAGACTAGCACAGATACGCAGTATTTT. This translates into CASSFQTSTDTQYF.